The 20 T cell receptor beta chains listed next were all sequenced from one sample in a study of T cells in Graves' hyperthyroidism and ophthalmopathy (dated by TCRdb to between 2018 and 2021). Preparation of the library involved multiplex PCR. Sequenced on an Illumina HiSeq 2000. The TCR beta CDR3 regions were amplified from the RNA transcripts. The first round of RT-PCR for the TCR CDR3 was performed with the HTBI primer set and the Qiagen OneStep RT-PCR kit. TCRdb trimmed the raw reads at Q25, called clones with MiXCR and kept productive beta chains. Rows with a matching CDR3 protein are joined into one entry that keeps the most common DNA and genes. For this sample the table gives 490,000 or so distinct CDR3 sequences, of which 15% to 20% were detected only once. The top ten clones comprise less than 55% of the sample. The sample was blood. The receptors here all came from a man in his forties with Graves' ophthalmopathy.

CDR3: CASGLVDREKGVSWNTEAFF. For the CDR3, the DNA is TGTGCTAGTGGTTTGGTAGACAGGGAGAAGGGAGTTTCTTGGAACACTGAAGCTTTCTTT. The chain recombines TRBV12-5 with TRBJ1-1, with 7 bases fitting TRBD1. CDR3 length: 20 amino acids. From germline, CDR1 is LGHNT and CDR2 FRNRAP. The V gene end was trimmed by 0 bases and the J gene end by 1 base; junction bases not matched to a gene: 17.

This clonotype was found many times. The chain employs TRBV28 and TRBJ2-2; D not certain. V lost 2 bases and J lost 5, with 9 bases in between. Germline V CDR1 and CDR2: MDHEN, SYDVKM. The CDR3 consists of 14 residues. The CDR3 protein is CASSLLLRTGELFF. CDR3 in DNA: TGTGCCAGCAGTTTACTACTCCGAACCGGGGAGCTGTTTTTT.

This clonotype was seen only a few times. The V and J genes are TRBV27 and TRBJ1-5, with 8 bases that match TRBD1. The V gene end was trimmed by 6 bases and the J gene end by 3 bases; junction bases not matched to a gene: 4. Per germline, CDR1 MNHEY and CDR2 SMNVEV (reference sequence). The CDR3 spans 14 residues. CDR3: CASSRTGPNQPQHF. The CDR3 DNA reads TGTGCCAGCAGCCGGACAGGGCCCAATCAGCCCCAGCATTTT.

Turning to this clonotype: It may be a read error: a sequence one base away is much more abundant. V is TRBV3-1 and J is TRBJ2-1; D is possibly TRBD2 (5 bases). In germline, CDR1 is LGHDT, CDR2 YNNKEL (reference sequence). The CDR3 totals 15 residues. The CDR3 reads CARSQGIASYNEQFF. CDR3 coding DNA: TGTGCCCGCAGCCAAGGTATAGCGTCCTACAATGAGCAGTTCTTC.

The chain uses TRBV9 and TRBJ2-7, with TRBD1 as a possible D gene (6 bases). V was clipped by 3 bases and J by 7 bases, with 20 bases between them. Germline V lookup: CDR1 SGDLS, CDR2 YYNGEE. The CDR3 consists of 15 residues. As DNA, the CDR3 is TGTGCCAGCAGCGCGGGGTTCAGGGGCCCCGTTGAGCAGTACTTC. Protein product: CASSAGFRGPVEQYF.

In its sample, this clonotype was seen a few times. The chain combines TRBV10-3 with TRBJ2-3; D gene ambiguous. The CDR3 consists of 14 residues. Trimming took off 8 bases at V and 3 bases at J, with 15 bases between the two ends. Germline assignment: CDR1 ENHRY and CDR2 SYGVKD. In DNA, the CDR3 is TGTGCCATCTCAAAGGGCGAGCGTACAGATACGCAGTATTTT. This gives the protein CAISKGERTDTQYF.

This chain links TRBV28 with TRBJ2-2; 10 positions match TRBD2. This CDR3 is 17 amino acids long. Germline V gene data show CDR1 as MDHEN and CDR2 as SYDVKM. Losses at the gene ends were 1 base for V and 3 bases for J; bases not matched to a gene: 5. The CDR3 coding sequence is TGTGCCAGCAGTTTATATCTAGCGGGGGTTCACACCGGGGAGCTGTTTTTT. Its protein is CASSLYLAGVHTGELFF. Complete variable domain (other parts from reference TRBV28 and TRBJ2-2): DVKVTQSSRYLVKRTGEKVFLECVQDMDHENMFWYRQDPGLGLRLIYFSYDVKMKEKGDIPEGYSVSREKKERFSLILESASTNQTSMYLCASSLYLAGVHTGELFFGEGSRLTVL.

In its sample, this clonotype was seen many times. This chain uses TRBV5-1 with TRBJ2-7, with D unresolved. V lost 5 bases and J 2 bases, leaving 17 bases between the germline ends. The CDR3 has 15 amino acids. Germline CDR1 is SGHRS and CDR2 is YFSETQ. DNA for the CDR3: TGCGCCAGCAGTCCCGATCCCTCGACGACCTACGAGCAGTACTTC. Translation gives CASSPDPSTTYEQYF.

Remarks on this clonotype: Germline is not matched at one junction end, which may reflect a read error. This chain links TRBV7-3 with TRBJ2-5; a weak D match, TRBD2 (5 bases). The CDR3 totals 14 residues. Germline values: CDR1 SGHTA, CDR2 FQGTGA. The CDR3 reads CAGSLEGARETQYF. The CDR3 nucleotides read TGTGCCGGCAGCCTCGAGGGAGCAAGGGAGACCCAGTACTTC.

This clonotype showed up many times. The chain has TRBV20-1 and TRBJ2-2; no clear D gene. CDR1 and CDR2 from the germline V gene are DFQATT and SNEGSKA (reference sequence). This CDR3 has 12 amino acids. Trimming pared 0 bases from V and 3 bases from J, leaving 2 bases between. CDR3 loop: CSARDYTGELFF. The CDR3 DNA sequence: TGCAGTGCTAGAGATTACACCGGGGAGCTGTTTTTT.

In the case of this clonotype: This CDR3 fails to terminate in the conserved phenylalanine or tryptophan, so it likely reflects a read error. The chain recombines TRBV28 with TRBJ1-3; D gene uncertain. V lost 2 bases and J 3 bases, leaving 8 bases between the germline ends. The CDR3 contains 14 residues. The germline V gene has CDR1 MDHEN and CDR2 SYDVKM. The CDR3 region has the DNA TGTGCCAGCAGTTTACTGGGTATTGGAAACACCATATATCTT. This encodes CASSLLGIGNTIYL.

This clonotype showed up many times. The rearrangement links TRBV18 to TRBJ2-3; D call uncertain. The germline V gene has CDR1 KGHSH and CDR2 LQKENI. This CDR3 has 14 residues. V was pared by 0 bases and J by 4 bases, with 8 bases between. CDR3 bases: TGTGCCAGCTCACCACCGAGTGTCCCAGATACGCAGTATTTT. As protein: CASSPPSVPDTQYF.

This clonotype was counted only a few times. This rearrangement joins TRBV5-1 to TRBJ2-7; possibly TRBD1 for D (7 bases). Germline V lookup: CDR1 SGHRS, CDR2 YFSETQ. V shed 5 bases and J shed 5 bases, with 17 bases lying between them. The CDR3 consists of 14 residues. The CDR3 DNA follows: TGCGCCAGCAGTCAGACAGGGACTTCCCACGAGCAGTACTTC. This sequence encodes CASSQTGTSHEQYF.

This clonotype was observed at least ten times. This chain joins TRBV28 and TRBJ2-5, with D perhaps TRBD1 (6 bases). Germline loops: CDR1 MDHEN, CDR2 SYDVKM. V was pared by 5 bases and J by 5 bases, with 12 bases between. The CDR3 has 13 residues. The CDR3 spells CASSPQGRETQYF. The DNA for the CDR3 is TGTGCCAGCAGTCCACAGGGTAGGGAGACCCAGTACTTC.

The V and J genes are TRBV19 and TRBJ2-1; 10 nucleotides align to TRBD2. Germline V lookup: CDR1 LNHDA, CDR2 SQIVND (reference sequence). This CDR3 is 13 amino acids long. V was pared by 8 bases and J by 8 bases, with 6 bases of the junction left unmatched. The CDR3 reads CASLLAGEHEQFF. The CDR3 DNA follows: TGTGCCAGTCTCCTAGCGGGGGAACATGAGCAGTTCTTC. Variable domain in full (rest from reference TRBV19 and TRBJ2-1): DGGITQSPKYLFRKEGQNVTLSCEQNLNHDAMYWYRQDPGQGLRLIYYSQIVNDFQKGDIAEGYSVSREKKESFPLTVTSAQKNPTAFYLCASLLAGEHEQFFGPGTRLTVL.

For this clonotype: A read error is possible here, since a much larger clone lies one base away. The chain links TRBV11-2 to TRBJ2-3; 14 bases are a match to TRBD2. From germline, CDR1 is SGHAT and CDR2 FQNNGV. The J segment lost 5 bases and the V segment lost 4 bases, leaving 5 bases of the junction unmatched. This CDR3 comprises 16 residues. The CDR3 is CASSSGTSGRRDTQYF. The CDR3 nucleotides read TGTGCCAGCAGCTCCGGGACTAGCGGGAGACGAGATACGCAGTATTTT.

This clonotype was counted at least ten times. The chain couples TRBV27 to TRBJ1-5; the match to TRBD1 covers 10 bases. Germline V CDR1 and CDR2: MNHEY, SMNVEV (reference sequence). CDR3 length equals 15 residues. The V and J ends lost 4 bases and 2 bases, in that order; junction bases with no gene match: 2. CDR3 in amino acids: CASSSGQGGNQPQHF. The CDR3 DNA reads TGTGCCAGCAGTTCAGGACAGGGGGGCAATCAGCCCCAGCATTTT.

The gene calls are TRBV5-8 and TRBJ2-1; no clear D gene. Germline CDR1 reads SGHTS; CDR2 reads YDEGEE. Trimming stripped 10 bases from V and 9 bases from J, with 17 bases between. The CDR3 is 12 amino acids. In DNA, the CDR3 is TGTGCCCAGCACTTGCTTGGGATTGAGCAGTTCTTC. Residues: CAQHLLGIEQFF.

This clonotype was observed a few times. The V gene is TRBV9, the J gene TRBJ1-5, with D uncertain. CDR3 length: 14 residues. CDR1 SGDLS and CDR2 YYNGEE come from the germline V gene. Trimming took 4 bases from V and 5 from J, leaving 13 bases between them. The CDR3 here is CASSTGGGHQPQHF. For the CDR3, the DNA is TGTGCCAGCAGCACGGGCGGAGGGCATCAGCCCCAGCATTTT.

J is TRBJ2-3 and V is TRBV2; TRBD2 matches 8 bases. Germline CDR1 SNHLY, CDR2 FYNNEI. The CDR3 length is 16 residues. V lost 4 bases, J lost 2 bases, and 8 bases stayed unmatched. CDR3 coding DNA: TGTGCCAGCAGTGTTAGGACTAGCCGGACCACAGATACGCAGTATTTT. Protein product: CASSVRTSRTTDTQYF.